Each of the 27 T cell receptor beta chains below was sequenced from the same sample in a study of cytomegalovirus exposure and HLA in healthy donors. The study ran its PCR with 60 Vbeta and 13 Jbeta primers. TCRdb's copy holds only in-frame clones and misses some; the assay was immunoSEQ multiplex PCR. The sample lists over 50,000 clones, around 83% occurring once. The sample consisted of PBMCs. The origin of the receptors is a man between 35 and 55 years old in good health and CMV-seronegative.

This chain links TRBV7-9 with TRBJ2-5; 11 bases match TRBD2. After removal of 2 bases from V and 1 base from J, the junction contained 9 bases not matched to a gene. This CDR3 contains 18 residues. CDR1 and CDR2 (germline): SEHNR, FQNEAQ (reference sequence). This CDR3 is CASSLRRGLAGFQETQYF. The CDR3 DNA follows: TGTGCCAGCAGCTTAAGGCGAGGACTAGCGGGTTTCCAAGAGACCCAGTACTTC.

The V call is TRBV28, the J call TRBJ1-1, with 9 bases matching TRBD1. J was trimmed by 5 bases and V by 8 bases; bases with no gene match: 12. Germline CDR1 reads MDHEN; CDR2 reads SYDVKM. This CDR3 has 15 residues. The chain's CDR3 is CASLGPGQGTTEAFF. CDR3 coding DNA: TGTGCCAGCCTTGGCCCGGGACAGGGAACAACTGAAGCTTTCTTT.

The rearrangement links TRBV5-1 to TRBJ1-4, with D maybe TRBD1 (5 bases). The V end was cut by 2 bases, the J end by 0 bases, with 8 bases between. CDR1 and CDR2 from the germline V gene are SGHRS and YFSETQ. The CDR3 sequence is 15 residues long. The CDR3 region has the DNA TGCGCCAGCAGCTTTCAGGGAACAACTAATGAAAAACTGTTTTTT. Protein product: CASSFQGTTNEKLFF.

This clone showed up just once. The chain recombines TRBV14 with TRBJ2-5; D might be TRBD2 (5 bases). Trimming left V 1 base short and J 5 bases short, with 17 bases between. Per the germline V gene, CDR1 is SGHDN and CDR2 is FVKESK. This CDR3 has 16 amino acids. CDR3 loop: CASSQVIGIPGETQYF. The CDR3 region has the DNA TGTGCCAGCAGCCAAGTAATCGGGATACCCGGGGAGACCCAGTACTTC.

This clone is labeled as medium-sized. CDR3 residues: CAWNERGELFF. The CDR3 DNA is TGTGCCTGGAATGAGCGCGGGGAGCTGTTTTTT. The chain has TRBV30 and TRBJ2-2; the D is unclear. CDR1 and CDR2 (germline): GTSNPN, SVGIG (reference sequence). V was trimmed by 4 bases and J by 7 bases, leaving 7 bases between them. The CDR3 runs 11 residues.

J is TRBJ1-1 and V is TRBV6-5; TRBD1 is a possible D gene (5 bases). The V and J ends lost 6 bases and 5 bases respectively, with 19 bases between them. Germline V gene sequence: CDR1 MNHEY, CDR2 SVGAGI. This CDR3 has 15 residues. CDR3 region: CASRPLGPGDTEAFF. DNA of the CDR3: TGTGCCAGCAGACCCCTGGGACCGGGGGATACTGAAGCTTTCTTT.

This clone was seen a handful of times. V gene TRBV11-2 combines with J gene TRBJ2-1; 9 bases fit TRBD2. This CDR3 spans 17 amino acids. Germline CDR1 SGHAT, CDR2 FQNNGV. V lost 2 bases, J lost 9 bases, and 14 bases stayed unmatched. CDR3 nucleotides: TGTGCCAGCAGCTTACTCGCGGGGGGGACTAGCTACGGTGAGCAGTTCTTC. It is translated as CASSLLAGGTSYGEQFF.

This clone was observed once. The chain recombines TRBV5-1 with TRBJ2-2; D unresolved. V lost 2 bases to trimming and J lost 1 base, with 9 bases between them. CDR3 length equals 15 residues. Per germline, CDR1 SGHRS and CDR2 YFSETQ. For the CDR3, the DNA is TGCGCCAGCAGCTTTGGGCTCGGGAACACCGGGGAGCTGTTTTTT. Its protein is CASSFGLGNTGELFF.

This clone was recorded only once. The chain couples TRBV18 to TRBJ2-5, with D unclear. Germline V gene data show CDR1 as KGHSH and CDR2 as LQKENI. Deletions cut 3 bases from V and 0 bases from J, with 14 bases between. The CDR3 totals 16 residues. The CDR3 DNA is TGTGCCAGCTCACCTCTTACCCACACCTACCAAGAGACCCAGTACTTC. It encodes CASSPLTHTYQETQYF.

This chain's CDR3 is CASNRQGVEKLFF. The CDR3 region has the DNA TGTGCCAGTAACCGACAGGGGGTTGAAAAACTGTTTTTT. The rearrangement links TRBV19 to TRBJ1-4; the match to TRBD1 covers 9 bases. This CDR3 comprises 13 residues. The V and J ends lost 7 bases and 7 bases, in that order; junction bases with no gene match: 4. The germline CDR1 and CDR2 sequences are LNHDA and SQIVND (reference sequence). Filled out from reference TRBV19 and TRBJ1-4, the complete variable domain reads DGGITQSPKYLFRKEGQNVTLSCEQNLNHDAMYWYRQDPGQGLRLIYYSQIVNDFQKGDIAEGYSVSREKKESFPLTVTSAQKNPTAFYLCASNRQGVEKLFFGSGTQLSVL.

The genes are TRBV2 and TRBJ2-1; 9 bases are a match to TRBD2. The CDR3 runs 16 residues. J lost 7 bases, V lost 1 base, and 8 bases had no gene match. Germline loops: CDR1 SNHLY, CDR2 FYNNEI. The CDR3 DNA reads as TGTGCCAGCAGTGAAGAGGCGGGGGGGATCTCGAATGAGCAGTTCTTC. This encodes CASSEEAGGISNEQFF.

The sample holds a few counts of this clone. The chain links TRBV6-1 to TRBJ1-5, with 8 bases identical to TRBD1. There are 16 residues in the CDR3. Germline trimming cut 2 bases from V and 3 bases from J; bases unmatched to any gene: 6. CDR1 and CDR2 from the germline V gene are MNHNS and SASEGT. CDR3 bases: TGTGCCAGCAGTGAATTCCCGACAGGGGACAATCAGCCCCAGCATTTT. It is translated as CASSEFPTGDNQPQHF.

DNA of the CDR3: TGTGCCAGCAGACTCCGGGACATCATATATTTT. Protein product: CASRLRDIIYF. This rearrangement joins TRBV2 to TRBJ1-3, with D possibly TRBD1 on 6 matching bases. CDR3 length: 11 residues. Trimming took 6 bases from V and 12 from J, leaving 12 bases between them. Per germline, CDR1 SNHLY and CDR2 FYNNEI.

The chain joins TRBV15 to TRBJ1-4, with a tentative D call TRBD1 (5 bases). Germline V lookup: CDR1 LNHNV, CDR2 YYDKDF (reference sequence). V was cut by 5 bases and J by 5 bases, with 24 bases left in between. This CDR3 contains 18 residues. The DNA for the CDR3 is TGTGCCACCAGCCAGGGTTGGCAGGAACTAAGTACCAATGAAAAACTGTTTTTT. Encoded protein: CATSQGWQELSTNEKLFF.

The CDR3 DNA sequence: TGTGCCAGCAGCCAAGGACTGAACACCGGGGAGCTGTTTTTT. Protein: CASSQGLNTGELFF. The rearrangement uses TRBV14 and TRBJ2-2; D gene ambiguous. V was pared by 1 base and J by 1 base, with 4 bases between. The CDR3 runs 14 residues. Germline V gene data show CDR1 as SGHDN and CDR2 as FVKESK.

The chain is built from TRBV25-1 and TRBJ2-7; TRBD1 matches at 10 bases. The CDR3 has 16 amino acids. In germline, CDR1 is MGHDK, CDR2 SYGVNS. The V and J ends lost 3 bases and 1 base, in that order; junction bases with no gene match: 6. The CDR3 reads CASSDPGTGASYEQYF. DNA of the CDR3: TGTGCCAGCAGTGACCCCGGGACAGGGGCTTCCTACGAGCAGTACTTC.

The chain is built from TRBV6-5 and TRBJ2-1; D is perhaps TRBD2 (6 bases). Germline V gene lookup returns CDR1 MNHEY and CDR2 SVGAGI. Trimming took 4 bases from V and 4 from J, leaving 11 bases between them. The CDR3 totals 14 residues. CDR3 sequence: CASSSGRKYNEQFF. Here the CDR3 DNA reads TGTGCCAGCAGTTCAGGGAGGAAATACAATGAGCAGTTCTTC.

The gene calls are TRBV28 and TRBJ1-5; D is possibly TRBD1 (5 bases). The V gene lost 5 bases and the J gene lost 7 bases, with 18 bases spanning the gap. Germline CDR1 reads MDHEN; CDR2 reads SYDVKM. The CDR3 length is 15 residues. DNA for the CDR3: TGTGCCAGCAGTCCCCCCGGGGGGGAAGGGCAGCCCCAGCATTTT. This gives the protein CASSPPGGEGQPQHF.

The chain is built from TRBV5-1 and TRBJ1-1, with TRBD1 as a possible D gene (5 bases). The CDR3 contains 14 residues. The germline CDR1 and CDR2 sequences are SGHRS and YFSETQ. Trimming took off 4 bases at V and 0 bases at J, with 10 bases between the two ends. The chain's CDR3 is CASSPTVLNTEAFF. CDR3 in DNA: TGCGCCAGCAGCCCGACAGTTCTGAACACTGAAGCTTTCTTT.

This clone was counted between two and nine times. CDR3 amino acids: CASSQTGAGGSEKLFF. In DNA form, the CDR3 reads TGCGCCAGCAGCCAAACAGGGGCGGGGGGTAGCGAAAAACTGTTTTTT. The chain employs TRBV4-3 and TRBJ1-4; TRBD1 matches 7 bases. J lost 8 bases, V lost 2 bases, and 11 bases had no gene match. Germline CDR1 LGHNA, CDR2 YSLEER. The CDR3 loop spans 16 amino acids.

This rearrangement joins TRBV19 to TRBJ2-2; 8 bases map to TRBD2. Germline V gene sequence: CDR1 LNHDA, CDR2 SQIVND (reference sequence). This CDR3 region has 15 residues. V lost 2 bases, J lost 1 base, and 0 bases stayed unmatched. The CDR3 protein is CASSILAGNTGELFF. CDR3 DNA sequence: TGTGCCAGTAGTATACTAGCGGGGAACACCGGGGAGCTGTTTTTT.

V usage is TRBV5-6 and J usage is TRBJ1-1, with 8 nucleotides matching TRBD1. The CDR3 is 16 residues long. Germline V gene data show CDR1 as SGHDT and CDR2 as YYEEEE. V lost 5 bases to trimming and J lost 1 base; unmatched junction nucleotides: 10. Here the CDR3 DNA reads TGTGCCAGCAGACCACAGGGGGGGGGTGGGAACACTGAAGCTTTCTTT. Amino acids: CASRPQGGGGNTEAFF. Based on the CDR3 plus reference TRBV5-6 and TRBJ1-1, the full variable domain is DAGVTQSPTHLIKTRGQQVTLRCSPKSGHDTVSWYQQALGQGPQFIFQYYEEEERQRGNFPDRFSGHQFPNYSSELNVNALLLGDSALYLCASRPQGGGGNTEAFFGQGTRLTVV.

This clone has a single count. The chain uses TRBV5-1 and TRBJ2-1, with a tentative D call TRBD2 (6 bases). Germline V gene data show CDR1 as SGHRS and CDR2 as YFSETQ. The length of the CDR3 is 16 residues. Trimming shortened V by 0 bases and J by 4 bases, and 14 bases separated the two germline ends. The CDR3 loop is CASSLVVERGYNEQFF. CDR3 DNA: TGCGCCAGCAGCTTGGTAGTCGAACGGGGGTACAATGAGCAGTTCTTC.

V usage is TRBV5-6 and J usage is TRBJ2-7; 7 bases fit TRBD1. The V and J ends lost 1 base and 6 bases, in that order; junction bases with no gene match: 19. Looked up from germline, CDR1 is SGHDT and CDR2 is YYEEEE. The CDR3 runs 18 residues. The CDR3 sequence is CASSLRVSKGALSSEQYF. The CDR3 DNA sequence: TGTGCCAGCAGCTTGCGGGTTTCGAAGGGGGCGCTTTCGTCCGAGCAGTACTTC. The entire variable domain, with the rest obtained from reference TRBV5-6 and TRBJ2-7, is as follows: DAGVTQSPTHLIKTRGQQVTLRCSPKSGHDTVSWYQQALGQGPQFIFQYYEEEERQRGNFPDRFSGHQFPNYSSELNVNALLLGDSALYLCASSLRVSKGALSSEQYFGPGTRLTVT.

The gene calls are TRBV9 and TRBJ2-5, with 7 bases aligning to TRBD2. J gave up 1 base and V 4 bases, and 7 bases lay outside the gene matches. The CDR3 consists of 15 residues. Germline V gene data show CDR1 as SGDLS and CDR2 as YYNGEE. CDR3 in amino acids: CASSKQLAIQETQYF. In DNA form, the CDR3 reads TGTGCCAGCAGCAAGCAACTAGCGATCCAAGAGACCCAGTACTTC. Together with reference TRBV9 and TRBJ2-5, the CDR3 gives the full variable domain: DSGVTQTPKHLITATGQRVTLRCSPRSGDLSVYWYQQSLDQGLQFLIQYYNGEERAKGNILERFSAQQFPDLHSELNLSSLELGDSALYFCASSKQLAIQETQYFGPGTRLLVL.

This clone showed up just a few times. This chain connects TRBV4-1 to TRBJ1-6; D remains unclear. CDR3 size: 15 residues. The V gene lost 4 bases and the J gene lost 7 bases, with 14 bases spanning the gap. The germline CDR1 and CDR2 sequences are MGHRA and YSYEKL. CDR3 bases: TGCGCCAGCAGCCCCCTAGGACGGGAAAATTCACCCCTCCACTTT. Its protein is CASSPLGRENSPLHF.

The V and J genes are TRBV18 and TRBJ2-1; weak D call: TRBD1 (6 bases). This CDR3 has 16 residues. V was trimmed by 0 bases and J by 0 bases, leaving 9 bases between them. Per germline, CDR1 KGHSH and CDR2 LQKENI. The CDR3 region has the DNA TGTGCCAGCTCACCACCTACAGGGAGCTCCTACAATGAGCAGTTCTTC. Its translation: CASSPPTGSSYNEQFF.